This T cell receptor beta chain was recovered during a study of cytomegalovirus exposure and HLA in healthy donors. PCR involved 60 Vbeta and 13 Jbeta primers. Data came from immunoSEQ multiplex PCR; TCRdb stores just in-frame clones and leaves some out. The sample lists approximately 160,000 clones; 82% were seen once. CDR1 and CDR2 from the germline V gene are MNHNS and SASEGT. V was pared by 7 bases and J by 4 bases, with 16 bases between. This CDR3 has 14 residues. The gene calls are TRBV6-1 and TRBJ1-2; D is undetermined. This sequence was found in a male donor in good health and CMV-seronegative. The sample was PBMCs. The CDR3 protein is CASNNGVTVYGYTF. In nucleotides, the CDR3 is TGTGCCAGCAATAACGGAGTGACCGTCTATGGCTACACCTTC.